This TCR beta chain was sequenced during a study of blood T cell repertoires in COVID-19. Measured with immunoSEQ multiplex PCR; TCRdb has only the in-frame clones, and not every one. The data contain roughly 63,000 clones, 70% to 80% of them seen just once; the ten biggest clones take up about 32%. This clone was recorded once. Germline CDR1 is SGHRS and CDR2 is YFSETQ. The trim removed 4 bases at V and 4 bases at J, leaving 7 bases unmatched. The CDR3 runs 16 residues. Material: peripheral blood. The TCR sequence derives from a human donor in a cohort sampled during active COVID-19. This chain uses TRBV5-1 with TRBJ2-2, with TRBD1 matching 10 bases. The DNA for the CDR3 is TGCGCCAGCAGCGTGAGACAGGGGGCGGGCACCGGGGAGCTGTTTTTT. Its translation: CASSVRQGAGTGELFF.